The 9 T cell receptor beta chains reported below all come from one sample, sequenced in a study of blood T cell repertoires in COVID-19. Here immunoSEQ multiplex PCR was the method, and the copy in TCRdb shows in-frame clones only, minus some. This table has 150,000 to 200,000 clones, around 83% appearing once. What was sequenced was peripheral blood. Receptors originate from a man younger than 35 with acute or convalescent COVID-19.

This clone was counted a few times. Here the CDR3 reads CASIQGGYGYTF. For the CDR3, the DNA is TGTGCCAGTATTCAGGGGGGCTATGGCTACACCTTC. The chain carries TRBV30 and TRBJ1-2; 7 nucleotides match TRBD1. Germline V gene sequence: CDR1 GTSNPN, CDR2 SVGIG (reference sequence). V lost 8 bases, J lost 4 bases, and 7 bases stayed unmatched. CDR3 length: 12 residues.

The chain combines TRBV25-1 with TRBJ2-1; D remains ambiguous. Trimming pared 5 bases from V and 0 bases from J, leaving 8 bases between. The CDR3 sequence is 14 residues long. Germline lookup yields CDR1 MGHDK and CDR2 SYGVNS. The CDR3: CASSWSSSYNEQFF. DNA of the CDR3: TGTGCCAGCAGTTGGAGTAGCTCCTACAATGAGCAGTTCTTC.

This chain connects TRBV27 to TRBJ2-5, with 13 bases aligning to TRBD2. This CDR3 has 15 residues. CDR1 MNHEY and CDR2 SMNVEV come from the germline V gene (reference sequence). The ends lost 8 bases at V and 5 bases at J; junction bases unmatched: 8. The CDR3 sequence is CASLTSGGFRETQYF. The CDR3, as DNA: TGTGCCAGCCTGACTAGCGGGGGGTTTAGGGAGACCCAGTACTTC.

About this clone itself: Other DNA sequences in the sample encode the same CDR3. V usage is TRBV6-4 and J usage is TRBJ2-3; 7 bases are a match to TRBD2. The CDR3 spans 14 residues. Germline CDR1 MRHNA, CDR2 SNTAGT. The trim removed 0 bases at V and 3 bases at J, leaving 0 bases unmatched. The CDR3: CASSDSGGTDTQYF. DNA of the CDR3: TGTGCCAGCAGTGACTCGGGGGGGACAGATACGCAGTATTTT.

The chain employs TRBV5-8 and TRBJ1-1; TRBD1 aligns across 9 bases. The J segment lost 0 bases and the V segment lost 4 bases, leaving 7 bases of the junction unmatched. The CDR3 extends over 16 amino acids. CDR1 and CDR2 from the germline V gene are SGHTS and YDEGEE. CDR3 sequence: CASSPGTGNMNTEAFF. CDR3 DNA: TGTGCCAGCAGCCCCGGGACAGGGAACATGAACACTGAAGCTTTCTTT.

The V gene is TRBV6-5, the J gene TRBJ2-5, with 7 bases fitting TRBD2. V was clipped by 8 bases and J by 5 bases; unmatched bases: 11. This CDR3 has 14 residues. Germline CDR1 reads MNHEY; CDR2 reads SVGAGI. The CDR3 DNA sequence: TGTGCCAGCGCTAGAGGGCGGGGGAGGGAGACCCAGTACTTC. The encoded protein is CASARGRGRETQYF.

CDR3 bases: TGTGCCAGCAGCTTACTCGGGGGCACTGAAGCTTTCTTT. It encodes CASSLLGGTEAFF. The chain links TRBV7-2 to TRBJ1-1; D is possibly TRBD1 (5 bases). Per the germline V gene, CDR1 is SGHTA and CDR2 is FQGNSA. The CDR3 length is 13 residues. V was clipped by 2 bases and J by 4 bases, with 8 bases between them.

This chain links TRBV6-2 or TRBV6-3 with TRBJ2-3, with 7 bases identical to TRBD1. Germline assignment: CDR1 MNHEY and CDR2 SVGEGT. The CDR3 is made up of 14 amino acids. The V gene end was trimmed by 6 bases and the J gene end by 1 base; junction bases not matched to a gene: 4. In DNA, the CDR3 is TGTGCCAGCAGCCCGACAGGGCGCACAGATACGCAGTATTTT. As protein: CASSPTGRTDTQYF.

This chain joins TRBV3-1 (or the pseudogene TRBV3-2) and TRBJ2-7, with 9 bases that match TRBD1. Trimming took 1 base from V and 2 from J; bases not matched to a gene: 3. The germline gives CDR1 LGHDT, CDR2 YNNKEL (reference sequence). This CDR3 comprises 15 residues. In DNA, the CDR3 is TGTGCCAGCAGCCAAGGGGGACAGGGCCCCTACGAGCAGTACTTC. Translating it yields CASSQGGQGPYEQYF.